The 17 T cell receptor beta chains in this list originate from one sample, sequenced in a study of cytotoxic CD8 clonotypes in ibrutinib-treated CLL. Profiled with immunoSEQ multiplex PCR; TCRdb holds only in-frame clones, not every one. The table lists 97,000 or so clones, almost 80% of them singletons. This material consisted of PBMCs, taken after 12 months of ibrutinib treatment. Source of these receptors: a human donor with chronic lymphocytic leukemia.

The genes are TRBV4-3 and TRBJ2-2; D unclear. CDR3 length equals 14 residues. Between the trimmed V and J ends, which lost 1 base and 1 base, there was a span of 4 bases. CDR1 is LGHNA, CDR2 YSLEER, per germline. The CDR3 DNA follows: TGCGCCAGCAGCCAAGGGTGGAACACCGGGGAGCTGTTTTTT. It specifies CASSQGWNTGELFF.

The chain has TRBV28 and TRBJ2-4; D is possibly TRBD2 (6 bases). This CDR3 contains 19 residues. Germline V lookup: CDR1 MDHEN, CDR2 SYDVKM. V was pared by 6 bases and J by 0 bases, with 24 bases between. The CDR3 coding sequence is TGTGCCAGCAGCCGCTTGGGGGGAGAAGGGATACTAGCCAAAAACATTCAGTACTTC. Amino acids: CASSRLGGEGILAKNIQYF.

The chain links TRBV4-2 to TRBJ2-7; 9 nucleotides line up with TRBD2. The CDR3 consists of 13 residues. V lost 4 bases and J lost 4; bases outside the gene matches: 2. Germline CDR1 reads LGHNA; CDR2 reads YNFKEQ. The CDR3: CASSRGGGYEQYF. The DNA of the CDR3 is TGTGCCAGCAGCCGCGGGGGGGGTTACGAGCAGTACTTC.

This clone came up once. The chain is built from TRBV2 and TRBJ1-2; perhaps TRBD1 as D (5 bases). Germline CDR1 is SNHLY and CDR2 is FYNNEI. Trimming pared 7 bases from V and 3 bases from J, leaving 12 bases between. This CDR3 contains 13 residues. CDR3 loop: CASNTGTHYGYTF. The CDR3 DNA is TGTGCCAGCAATACCGGGACCCACTATGGCTACACCTTC.

The chain carries TRBV4-3 and TRBJ2-3; tentatively, D is TRBD2 (5 bases). CDR1 and CDR2 from the germline V gene are LGHNA and YSLEER. Trimming took off 0 bases at V and 3 bases at J, with 13 bases between the two ends. The CDR3 is 16 amino acids. The CDR3 region has the DNA TGCGCCAGCAGCCAAGATGGGAGATGGGGTACAGATACGCAGTATTTT. Encoded protein: CASSQDGRWGTDTQYF.

The genes are TRBV19 and TRBJ2-2, with 10 bases fitting TRBD1. The CDR3 runs to 15 residues. J was trimmed by 6 bases and V by 9 bases; bases with no gene match: 10. CDR1 and CDR2 from the germline V gene are LNHDA and SQIVND (reference sequence). CDR3 nucleotide sequence: TGTGCCAGCGGAGGGACAGGGGATCGGGCCGGGGAGCTGTTTTTT. Translation: CASGGTGDRAGELFF.

CDR3 amino acids: CAWSAGRGWDGYTF. In DNA form, the CDR3 reads TGTGCCTGGAGTGCCGGGAGGGGATGGGATGGCTACACCTTC. This chain connects TRBV30 to TRBJ1-2; tentative D call: TRBD1 (5 bases). CDR1 is GTSNPN and CDR2 is SVGIG in the germline V gene (reference sequence). V was pared by 1 base and J by 6 bases, with 15 bases between. The CDR3 length is 14 residues.

The chain links TRBV6-5 to TRBJ2-2; 8 bases align to TRBD1. Trimming at V came to 2 bases and at J to 4 bases, leaving 6 bases not matched to a gene. The CDR3 contains 16 residues. CDR1 and CDR2 from the germline V gene are MNHEY and SVGAGI. DNA of the CDR3: TGTGCCAGCAGTTACAGGACAGGGTTGGGCACCGGGGAGCTGTTTTTT. This encodes CASSYRTGLGTGELFF.

This chain links TRBV7-8 with TRBJ2-3; no reliable D call. This CDR3 region has 13 residues. Trimming took 5 bases from V and 2 from J, leaving 8 bases between them. Germline-derived CDR1 and CDR2 are SGHVS and FQNEAQ. The CDR3, as DNA: TGTGCCAGCAGCGCCAGCAACACAGATACGCAGTATTTT. Residues: CASSASNTDTQYF.

The rearrangement joins TRBV19 to TRBJ2-6; TRBD1 is a possible D gene (6 bases). The CDR3 is 15 residues long. V lost 5 bases and J lost 2, with 10 bases in between. From germline, CDR1 is LNHDA and CDR2 SQIVND (reference sequence). CDR3 coding DNA: TGTGCCAGTAGTTCGTGGGGGCCTGGGGCCAACGTCCTGACTTTC. Encoded protein: CASSSWGPGANVLTF.

The chain carries TRBV28 and TRBJ2-1; D call uncertain. V was shortened by 10 bases and J by 1 base, with 17 bases between the two germline ends. Germline V gene data show CDR1 as MDHEN and CDR2 as SYDVKM. CDR3 size: 15 residues. The CDR3, as DNA: TGTGCCAAAATAGGTTTGGAGATGTCCTACAATGAGCAGTTCTTC. It yields the protein CAKIGLEMSYNEQFF.

This chain links TRBV7-8 with TRBJ2-3; 11 nucleotides match TRBD2. V dropped 1 base and J dropped 0; count of bases not matched to a gene: 3. The CDR3 length is 17 residues. The germline V gene encodes CDR1 SGHVS and CDR2 FQNEAQ. The CDR3 bases are TGTGCCAGCAGCTTAGTAGGGACTAGCGGTAGCACAGATACGCAGTATTTT. Translated, it gives CASSLVGTSGSTDTQYF.

The J gene is TRBJ2-5, the V gene TRBV5-1, with D possibly matching TRBD2 (6 bases). V dropped 0 bases and J dropped 3 bases, with 9 bases sitting between them. This CDR3 comprises 14 residues. Germline lookup yields CDR1 SGHRS and CDR2 YFSETQ. In DNA form, the CDR3 reads TGCGCCAGCAGCTTGGCCGGGGGAAAAGAGACCCAGTACTTC. Protein product: CASSLAGGKETQYF.

This chain uses TRBV25-1 with TRBJ2-7; 8 bases map to TRBD1. In germline, CDR1 is MGHDK, CDR2 SYGVNS. After removal of 3 bases from V and 2 bases from J, the junction contained 6 bases not matched to a gene. The CDR3 length is 15 residues. CDR3 protein: CASSDLGQAAYEQYF. CDR3 DNA: TGTGCCAGCAGTGACCTGGGACAGGCAGCCTACGAGCAGTACTTC.

V usage is TRBV2 and J usage is TRBJ2-3; D uncertain. The V gene's germline CDR1 is SNHLY and CDR2 FYNNEI. The CDR3 length is 14 residues. V lost 6 bases to trimming and J lost 1 base, with 11 bases between them. In nucleotides, the CDR3 is TGTGCCAGCAGGACTGGGTCCCGCACAGATACGCAGTATTTT. This encodes CASRTGSRTDTQYF.

This chain connects TRBV6-1 to TRBJ2-7; 9 bases are a match to TRBD1. Germline V gene data show CDR1 as MNHNS and CDR2 as SASEGT. The ends lost 5 bases at V and 5 bases at J; junction bases unmatched: 7. CDR3 length: 14 residues. CDR3 protein: CASSPQGARNEQYF. In DNA, the CDR3 is TGTGCCAGCAGTCCACAGGGGGCGAGAAACGAGCAGTACTTC.

This chain uses TRBV5-1 with TRBJ2-1; 15 bases line up with TRBD2. CDR3 length: 15 amino acids. CDR1 SGHRS and CDR2 YFSETQ come from the germline V gene. V lost 2 bases to trimming and J lost 10 bases; unmatched junction nucleotides: 4. The CDR3 DNA is TGCGCCAGCAGCTTCGGGACTAGCGGGGGGAGAGAGCAGTTCTTC. This encodes CASSFGTSGGREQFF.